This record covers a single T cell receptor (beta chain). The source of the sample is a study of cytomegalovirus exposure and HLA in healthy donors. The CDR3 is made up of 15 amino acids. V gave up 3 bases and J gave up 2 bases, with 9 bases separating them. Germline V gives CDR1 SGHRS, CDR2 YFSETQ. Researchers ran the PCR with 60 Vbeta and 13 Jbeta primers. The data were produced by immunoSEQ multiplex PCR, yet TCRdb's version contains in-frame clones alone and is incomplete. The sample has about 170,000 clones, approximately 81% seen once. Whereas donors were nominally healthy upon sampling, unrecorded immune exposures were probable.

The TCR originated in a young man in good health and CMV-seropositive. This chain connects TRBV5-1 to TRBJ2-6; D call uncertain. Sequenced sample: PBMCs. The CDR3 DNA sequence: TGCGCCAGCAGCTCCGATGGGCCTGGGGCCAACGTCCTGACTTTC. Translation gives CASSSDGPGANVLTF.